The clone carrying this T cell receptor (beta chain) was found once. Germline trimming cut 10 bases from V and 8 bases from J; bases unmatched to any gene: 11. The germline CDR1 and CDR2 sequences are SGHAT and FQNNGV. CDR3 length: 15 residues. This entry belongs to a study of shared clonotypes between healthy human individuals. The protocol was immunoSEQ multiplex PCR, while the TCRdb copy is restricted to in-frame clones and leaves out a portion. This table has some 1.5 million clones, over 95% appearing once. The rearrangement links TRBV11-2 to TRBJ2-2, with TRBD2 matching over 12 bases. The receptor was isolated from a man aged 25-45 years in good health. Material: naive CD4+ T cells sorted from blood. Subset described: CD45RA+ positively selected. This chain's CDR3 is CATGLAGIVRGELFF. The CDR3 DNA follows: TGTGCCACCGGACTAGCGGGAATTGTAAGAGGGGAGCTGTTTTTT.